What follows describes a single T cell receptor (beta chain). The target antigen is unknown. These data come from a study of beta chain features in type 1 diabetes. The germline V gene has CDR1 LNHNV and CDR2 YYDKDF (reference sequence). CDR3 length equals 18 residues. The trim removed 7 bases at V and 2 bases at J, leaving 16 bases unmatched. Every isolated RNA sample was fully reverse transcribed, so sequencing captured expressed TCRB transcripts. Read counts averaged roughly 3.7 million for samples of naive, central memory and regulatory T cells. The table came from immunoSEQ multiplex PCR; TCRdb's copy has only in-frame clones and leaves some out. The repertoire includes roughly 170,000 clones, about 12% of them detected once, and approximately 0.62% sits in the top ten. Findings and limits, study-wide: Type 1 diabetes patients had fewer VDJ junction insertions and more deletions. Significant though moderate, a shortening of TCRB CDR3s appeared in all four CD4+ subsets of Type 1 diabetes patients. A PCR bias possibly favoring shorter templates would apply equally to patients and controls.

The sample was central memory CD4+ T cells from blood. The gene calls are TRBV15 and TRBJ1-5; 8 nucleotides align to TRBD1. The origin of this receptor is a woman between 18 and 29 years old in good health. The CDR3 reads CATIRTGTGGGGNQPQHF. CDR3 DNA sequence: TGTGCCACCATCCGGACCGGGACAGGTGGGGGGGGCAATCAGCCCCAGCATTTT.